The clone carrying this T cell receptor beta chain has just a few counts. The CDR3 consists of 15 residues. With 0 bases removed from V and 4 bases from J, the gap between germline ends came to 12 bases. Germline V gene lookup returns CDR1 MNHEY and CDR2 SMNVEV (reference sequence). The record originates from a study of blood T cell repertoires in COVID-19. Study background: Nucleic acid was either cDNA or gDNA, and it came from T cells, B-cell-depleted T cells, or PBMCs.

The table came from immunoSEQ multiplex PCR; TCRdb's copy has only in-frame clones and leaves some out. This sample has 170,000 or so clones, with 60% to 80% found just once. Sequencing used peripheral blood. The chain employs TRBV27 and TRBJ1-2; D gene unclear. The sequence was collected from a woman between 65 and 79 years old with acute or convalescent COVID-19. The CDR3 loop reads CASSLSVTPVYGYTF. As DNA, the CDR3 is TGTGCCAGCAGTTTATCGGTTACCCCAGTCTATGGCTACACCTTC.